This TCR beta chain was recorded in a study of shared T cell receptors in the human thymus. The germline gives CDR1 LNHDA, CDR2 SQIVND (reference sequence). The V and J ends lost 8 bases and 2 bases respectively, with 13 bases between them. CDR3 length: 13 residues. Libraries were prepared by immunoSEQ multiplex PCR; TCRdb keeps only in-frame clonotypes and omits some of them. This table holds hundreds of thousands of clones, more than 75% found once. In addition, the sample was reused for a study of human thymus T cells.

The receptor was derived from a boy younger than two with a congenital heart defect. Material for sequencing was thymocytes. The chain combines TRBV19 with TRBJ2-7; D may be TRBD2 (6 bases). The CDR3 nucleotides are TGTGCCAGTCACGGGACTGCCCCCTACGAGCAGTACTTC. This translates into CASHGTAPYEQYF.